This T cell receptor (beta chain) was obtained from a study of blood T cell repertoires in COVID-19. Study as a whole: Material from acute and convalescent COVID-19 was sourced from the United States, Italy and Spain. PBMCs, B-cell-depleted T cells, or T cells provided the cDNA or gDNA that made up the material.

Source study methods: By means of reference gene primer amplification, nucleated cell counts were estimated. Clones were sequenced by immunoSEQ multiplex PCR, and TCRdb holds only the in-frame ones, with some missing. That table is the source of V, J and clone size, and D and trimming were worked out from the DNA. The sample includes 150,000 to 200,000 clones, about 88% seen only once; the top ten take roughly 2.9%. A single count supports this clone. Input material: peripheral blood. This sequence was found in a woman under 40 with active or convalescent COVID-19.

The CDR3 DNA is TGTGCCAGCAGTCCCGGGACAGGGAGGACCTATAATTCACCCCTCCACTTT. This gives the protein CASSPGTGRTYNSPLHF. The chain links TRBV27 to TRBJ1-6, with 9 bases matching TRBD1. The germline V gene encodes CDR1 MNHEY and CDR2 SMNVEV (reference sequence). CDR3 length equals 17 residues. V shed 5 bases, J shed 2 bases, and the junction held 7 bases outside the gene matches.